Following are 32 T cell receptor beta chains from one sample sequenced in a study of blood T cell repertoires in COVID-19. Generated by immunoSEQ multiplex PCR, the TCRdb table keeps only in-frame clones and is missing some. The table records about 670,000 clones, about 87% of them present only once. The sample consisted of peripheral blood. These receptors all come from a woman aged 18-35 years with acute or convalescent COVID-19.

The rearrangement uses TRBV5-6 and TRBJ2-7, with a possible D match to TRBD1 (7 bases). This CDR3 is built from 15 residues. V gave up 6 bases and J gave up 2 bases, with 18 bases separating them. Germline CDR1 SGHDT, CDR2 YYEEEE. CDR3 nucleotide sequence: TGTGCCAGCAACGCAGGGGGGATTGGGGCCTACGAGCAGTACTTC. As protein: CASNAGGIGAYEQYF.

This chain links TRBV30 with TRBJ2-2; 8 bases are a match to TRBD2. The V and J ends lost 5 bases and 3 bases, in that order; junction bases with no gene match: 14. Germline CDR1 is GTSNPN and CDR2 is SVGIG (reference sequence). CDR3 size: 17 residues. CDR3: CAWSYTAREGYTGELFF. The CDR3 bases are TGTGCCTGGTCCTACACTGCTCGGGAGGGGTACACCGGGGAGCTGTTTTTT.

Of note for this clone: Other DNA sequences in the sample encode the same CDR3. The V call is TRBV3-1 (or the pseudogene TRBV3-2), the J call TRBJ1-1; D ambiguous. V dropped 1 base and J dropped 1 base, with 7 bases sitting between them. This CDR3 comprises 14 residues. Looked up from germline, CDR1 is LGHDT and CDR2 is YNNKEL (reference sequence). CDR3 DNA sequence: TGTGCCAGCAGCCAAGGACGGGGGAACACTGAAGCTTTCTTT. Translated: CASSQGRGNTEAFF.

The chain has TRBV7-9 and TRBJ1-5, with D maybe TRBD1 (5 bases). This CDR3 spans 17 amino acids. V was cut by 0 bases and J by 8 bases, with 20 bases left in between. Germline V gene sequence: CDR1 SEHNR, CDR2 FQNEAQ (reference sequence). The DNA for the CDR3 is TGTGCCAGCAGCTTAGCCGGGGGTGGAGGGACCAAGGAGCCCCAGCATTTT. This sequence encodes CASSLAGGGGTKEPQHF.

The chain uses TRBV29-1 and TRBJ1-1, with D perhaps TRBD1 (5 bases). V lost 2 bases and J 5 bases, leaving 12 bases between the germline ends. There are 13 residues in the CDR3. The germline V gene encodes CDR1 SQVTM and CDR2 ANQGSEA. The CDR3 sequence: CSVEWSGGTEAFF. CDR3 bases: TGCAGCGTTGAATGGTCGGGGGGGACTGAAGCTTTCTTT.

The CDR3 coding sequence is TGTGCCAGCAGCCAAGAGAACCAGGCCCAGTACTTC. Its protein product is CASSQENQAQYF. The chain carries TRBV3-1 (or the pseudogene TRBV3-2) and TRBJ2-5; no firm D call. The V gene lost 0 bases and the J gene lost 9 bases, with 8 bases spanning the gap. This CDR3 is 12 amino acids long. Germline assignment: CDR1 LGHDT and CDR2 YNNKEL (reference sequence).

The chain couples TRBV7-2 to TRBJ1-2, with TRBD1 identical over 7 bases. Germline V lookup: CDR1 SGHTA, CDR2 FQGNSA. The CDR3 contains 14 residues. V trimming: 6 bases; J trimming: 4 bases; junction bases outside the gene matches: 8. The CDR3 DNA follows: TGTGCCAGCAGTTCCACAGGGGTGATCTATGGCTACACCTTC. It codes for CASSSTGVIYGYTF.

The CDR3: CASSTGLAPTNTGELFF. For the CDR3, the DNA is TGTGCCAGCAGTACGGGACTAGCGCCAACGAACACCGGGGAGCTGTTTTTT. The genes are TRBV27 and TRBJ2-2; 10 positions agree with TRBD2. Losses at the gene ends were 5 bases for V and 0 bases for J; bases not matched to a gene: 6. This CDR3 region has 17 residues. The germline CDR1 and CDR2 sequences are MNHEY and SMNVEV (reference sequence).

This chain links TRBV7-2 with TRBJ2-1; tentatively, D is TRBD2 (5 bases). The CDR3 runs 16 residues. Trimming shortened V by 4 bases and J by 8 bases, and 21 bases separated the two germline ends. Germline CDR1 is SGHTA and CDR2 is FQGNSA. CDR3 in amino acids: CASSSLAAPMVDEQFF. As DNA, the CDR3 is TGTGCCAGCAGCTCTCTAGCCGCGCCGATGGTCGATGAGCAGTTCTTC.

This rearrangement joins TRBV7-9 to TRBJ1-1; no clear D. The CDR3 covers 11 residues. V lost 3 bases and J lost 7, with 6 bases in between. Germline V gene data show CDR1 as SEHNR and CDR2 as FQNEAQ (reference sequence). The CDR3 DNA is TGTGCCAGCAGCTTGATACTTGAAGCTTTCTTT. It is translated as CASSLILEAFF.

The chain combines TRBV7-9 with TRBJ1-5, with D unclear. This CDR3 has 13 amino acids. CDR1 and CDR2 (germline): SEHNR, FQNEAQ (reference sequence). Trimming pared 1 base from V and 5 bases from J, leaving 6 bases between. Here the CDR3 reads CASSLDRDQPQHF. The CDR3 DNA sequence: TGTGCCAGCAGCTTAGACCGGGATCAGCCCCAGCATTTT.

The chain joins TRBV7-6 to TRBJ1-2; D gene uncertain. Per the germline V gene, CDR1 is SGHVS and CDR2 is FNYEAQ. This CDR3 has 13 amino acids. Trimming cost V 5 bases and J 5 bases, with 12 bases left between them. CDR3 in amino acids: CASSPSGGYGYTF. As DNA, the CDR3 is TGTGCCAGCAGCCCGAGTGGAGGGTATGGCTACACCTTC.

The rearrangement uses TRBV19 and TRBJ2-3, with 7 bases identical to TRBD2. Germline V gene sequence: CDR1 LNHDA, CDR2 SQIVND (reference sequence). Losses at the gene ends were 6 bases for V and 3 bases for J; bases not matched to a gene: 6. There are 14 residues in the CDR3. The CDR3 is CASRGGDRTDTQYF. DNA of the CDR3: TGTGCCAGTAGGGGAGGGGATAGGACAGATACGCAGTATTTT.

This clone was counted a single time. The rearrangement links TRBV3-1 (or the pseudogene TRBV3-2) to TRBJ1-5, with D possibly matching TRBD1 (5 bases). The CDR3 runs 16 residues. The V end lost 1 base, the J end lost 2 bases, and 12 bases lay between the germline ends. Germline-derived CDR1 and CDR2 are LGHDT and YNNKEL (reference sequence). The CDR3 spells CASSQGGAGGNQPQHF. CDR3 bases: TGTGCCAGCAGCCAAGGAGGAGCGGGGGGCAATCAGCCCCAGCATTTT.

This clone was counted only a few times. This sample includes further DNA sequences coding for the same CDR3. The chain combines TRBV6-2 or TRBV6-3 with TRBJ1-1; 7 bases are a match to TRBD1. There are 13 residues in the CDR3. The germline gives CDR1 MNHEY, CDR2 SVGEGT. With V trimmed by 5 bases and J by 1 base, 1 base remained unmatched. CDR3 DNA sequence: TGTGCCAGCAGTCAGGGGGAGAACACTGAAGCTTTCTTT. It codes for CASSQGENTEAFF.

This chain connects TRBV24-1 to TRBJ2-2, with 8 bases aligning to TRBD1. The CDR3 is 16 residues long. In germline, CDR1 is KGHDR, CDR2 SFDVKD. V trimming: 2 bases; J trimming: 3 bases; junction bases outside the gene matches: 4. CDR3 protein: CATSDWGQEYTGELFF. The CDR3 coding sequence is TGTGCCACCAGTGATTGGGGACAGGAATACACCGGGGAGCTGTTTTTT.

The rearrangement links TRBV28 to TRBJ1-6; D possibly corresponds to TRBD1 (5 bases). The CDR3 is 14 amino acids. CDR1 is MDHEN and CDR2 is SYDVKM in the germline V gene. The germline V and J ends were trimmed by 1 base and 10 bases, with 11 bases remaining between them. In nucleotides, the CDR3 is TGTGCCAGCAGTTTATTGGGCAGGGAATCACCCCTCCACTTT. Translated, it gives CASSLLGRESPLHF.

The chain carries TRBV27 and TRBJ2-7; D perhaps matches TRBD2 (6 bases). Trimming took off 5 bases at V and 4 bases at J, with 18 bases between the two ends. Germline V gene data show CDR1 as MNHEY and CDR2 as SMNVEV (reference sequence). The CDR3 has 15 amino acids. This chain's CDR3 is CASSARLGGLYEQYF. The CDR3 coding sequence is TGTGCCAGCAGTGCACGTCTGGGAGGCCTTTACGAGCAGTACTTC.

The chain recombines TRBV5-4 with TRBJ2-7, with a possible D match to TRBD1 (6 bases). Germline V gene sequence: CDR1 SGHNT, CDR2 YYREEE (reference sequence). The germline V and J ends were trimmed by 0 bases and 3 bases, with 7 bases remaining between them. The CDR3 has 13 residues. CDR3 sequence reads: CASSLGGGYEQYF. Written as DNA, the CDR3 is TGTGCCAGCAGCTTGGGAGGGGGCTACGAGCAGTACTTC.

V gene TRBV11-2 combines with J gene TRBJ1-6, with D possibly matching TRBD1 (5 bases). Germline V gives CDR1 SGHAT, CDR2 FQNNGV. Trimming stripped 3 bases from V and 0 bases from J, with 9 bases between. This CDR3 contains 16 residues. The CDR3 protein is CASSFDSYSYNSPLHF. The CDR3 coding sequence is TGTGCCAGCAGCTTTGACAGTTACTCCTATAATTCACCCCTCCACTTT.

This chain uses TRBV19 with TRBJ1-2, with TRBD1 identical over 8 bases. Trimming removed 6 bases from V and 2 bases from J; junction bases left unmatched: 2. The CDR3 covers 13 residues. Germline V gene lookup returns CDR1 LNHDA and CDR2 SQIVND (reference sequence). CDR3 sequence: CASRGTGNYGYTF. CDR3 bases: TGTGCCAGTAGAGGGACAGGAAACTATGGCTACACCTTC. Full variable domain (outside the CDR3, taken from reference TRBV19 and TRBJ1-2): DGGITQSPKYLFRKEGQNVTLSCEQNLNHDAMYWYRQDPGQGLRLIYYSQIVNDFQKGDIAEGYSVSREKKESFPLTVTSAQKNPTAFYLCASRGTGNYGYTFGSGTRLTVV.

This chain joins TRBV4-1 and TRBJ2-2; maybe TRBD1 (5 bases). V was shortened by 1 base and J by 1 base, with 7 bases between the two germline ends. CDR3 length equals 15 residues. Per germline, CDR1 MGHRA and CDR2 YSYEKL. CDR3 in amino acids: CASSQATGNTGELFF. The CDR3 DNA sequence: TGCGCCAGCAGCCAAGCAACAGGGAACACCGGGGAGCTGTTTTTT.

V gene TRBV14 combines with J gene TRBJ1-2; D is undetermined. The CDR3 consists of 13 residues. Looked up from germline, CDR1 is SGHDN and CDR2 is FVKESK. The ends were cut back, 4 bases at V and 4 bases at J, with 10 bases in the middle. CDR3 DNA sequence: TGTGCCAGCAGCCCAACTAGACCCTATGGCTACACCTTC. The encoded protein is CASSPTRPYGYTF.

The chain employs TRBV4-3 and TRBJ2-2; maybe TRBD1 (6 bases). V was trimmed by 2 bases and J by 6 bases, leaving 7 bases between them. Germline-derived CDR1 and CDR2 are LGHNA and YSLEER. This CDR3 region has 13 residues. CDR3 residues: CASSQYRAGELFF. The CDR3 nucleotides read TGCGCCAGCAGCCAATACAGGGCCGGGGAGCTGTTTTTT.

The chain employs TRBV24-1 and TRBJ2-1; perhaps TRBD1 as D (6 bases). Germline CDR1 is KGHDR and CDR2 is SFDVKD. The V and J ends lost 9 bases and 4 bases respectively, with 12 bases between them. The CDR3 is made up of 13 amino acids. In DNA, the CDR3 is TGTGCCACCGGGGACGGACAGTACAATGAGCAGTTCTTC. Translation gives CATGDGQYNEQFF.

The rearrangement uses TRBV2 and TRBJ1-1; 7 bases align to TRBD1. The CDR3 spans 13 residues. CDR1 is SNHLY, CDR2 FYNNEI, per germline. J gave up 6 bases and V 5 bases, and 6 bases lay outside the gene matches. The chain's CDR3 is CASSYRGGAEAFF. The CDR3 bases are TGTGCCAGCAGTTACAGGGGAGGAGCTGAAGCTTTCTTT. The variable domain in full, completed from reference TRBV2 and TRBJ1-1, reads EPEVTQTPSHQVTQMGQEVILRCVPISNHLYFYWYRQILGQKVEFLVSFYNNEISEKSEIFDDQFSVERPDGSNFTLKIRSTKLEDSAMYFCASSYRGGAEAFFGQGTRLTVV.

The CDR3 spells CASSSAGGEQFF. Here the CDR3 DNA reads TGTGCCAGCAGTTCCGCGGGGGGTGAGCAGTTCTTC. The chain has TRBV6-6 and TRBJ2-1; the match to TRBD2 covers 8 bases. The CDR3 sequence is 12 residues long. CDR1 is MNHNY and CDR2 is SVGAGI in the germline V gene (reference sequence). V lost 4 bases, J lost 9 bases, and 2 bases stayed unmatched.

The gene calls are TRBV20-1 and TRBJ2-7; possible D gene TRBD1, 6 bases. The CDR3 covers 11 residues. The V end lost 2 bases, the J end lost 7 bases, and 9 bases lay between the germline ends. Germline values: CDR1 DFQATT, CDR2 SNEGSKA (reference sequence). The CDR3 nucleotides are TGCAGTGCTAGACGGACAGCTGAGCAGTACTTC. Translation gives CSARRTAEQYF.

This clone was recorded once. The chain recombines TRBV5-6 with TRBJ1-2; no firm D call. Germline-derived CDR1 and CDR2 are SGHDT and YYEEEE. This CDR3 has 16 residues. The V end was cut by 5 bases, the J end by 2 bases, with 19 bases between. The CDR3 loop is CASRIIGGPLNYGYTF. As DNA, the CDR3 is TGTGCCAGCAGGATAATAGGAGGGCCCCTGAACTATGGCTACACCTTC.

The chain couples TRBV7-6 to TRBJ2-7; D might be TRBD1 (6 bases). The V gene lost 3 bases and the J gene lost 5 bases, with 17 bases spanning the gap. Germline V CDR1 and CDR2: SGHVS, FNYEAQ. There are 15 residues in the CDR3. The CDR3 DNA follows: TGTGCCAGCAGCTTGGCCAGGGGTCCCGGGGACGAGCAGTACTTC. It translates to CASSLARGPGDEQYF.

This chain connects TRBV6-2 or TRBV6-3 to TRBJ1-6, with 9 positions matching TRBD1. The CDR3 extends over 14 amino acids. Trimming took 5 bases from V and 8 from J; bases not matched to a gene: 4. CDR1 and CDR2 from the germline V gene are MNHEY and SVGEGT. CDR3: CASSRTGEHSPLHF. The CDR3 nucleotides are TGTGCCAGCAGTCGGACAGGGGAACATTCACCCCTCCACTTT.

The chain recombines TRBV30 with TRBJ2-6; D remains ambiguous. Germline CDR1 is GTSNPN and CDR2 is SVGIG (reference sequence). The V and J ends lost 2 bases and 1 base respectively, with 6 bases between them. The CDR3 is 14 amino acids. In nucleotides, the CDR3 is TGTGCCTGGAGTATTCGTTCTGGGGCCAACGTCCTGACTTTC. Translation gives CAWSIRSGANVLTF.